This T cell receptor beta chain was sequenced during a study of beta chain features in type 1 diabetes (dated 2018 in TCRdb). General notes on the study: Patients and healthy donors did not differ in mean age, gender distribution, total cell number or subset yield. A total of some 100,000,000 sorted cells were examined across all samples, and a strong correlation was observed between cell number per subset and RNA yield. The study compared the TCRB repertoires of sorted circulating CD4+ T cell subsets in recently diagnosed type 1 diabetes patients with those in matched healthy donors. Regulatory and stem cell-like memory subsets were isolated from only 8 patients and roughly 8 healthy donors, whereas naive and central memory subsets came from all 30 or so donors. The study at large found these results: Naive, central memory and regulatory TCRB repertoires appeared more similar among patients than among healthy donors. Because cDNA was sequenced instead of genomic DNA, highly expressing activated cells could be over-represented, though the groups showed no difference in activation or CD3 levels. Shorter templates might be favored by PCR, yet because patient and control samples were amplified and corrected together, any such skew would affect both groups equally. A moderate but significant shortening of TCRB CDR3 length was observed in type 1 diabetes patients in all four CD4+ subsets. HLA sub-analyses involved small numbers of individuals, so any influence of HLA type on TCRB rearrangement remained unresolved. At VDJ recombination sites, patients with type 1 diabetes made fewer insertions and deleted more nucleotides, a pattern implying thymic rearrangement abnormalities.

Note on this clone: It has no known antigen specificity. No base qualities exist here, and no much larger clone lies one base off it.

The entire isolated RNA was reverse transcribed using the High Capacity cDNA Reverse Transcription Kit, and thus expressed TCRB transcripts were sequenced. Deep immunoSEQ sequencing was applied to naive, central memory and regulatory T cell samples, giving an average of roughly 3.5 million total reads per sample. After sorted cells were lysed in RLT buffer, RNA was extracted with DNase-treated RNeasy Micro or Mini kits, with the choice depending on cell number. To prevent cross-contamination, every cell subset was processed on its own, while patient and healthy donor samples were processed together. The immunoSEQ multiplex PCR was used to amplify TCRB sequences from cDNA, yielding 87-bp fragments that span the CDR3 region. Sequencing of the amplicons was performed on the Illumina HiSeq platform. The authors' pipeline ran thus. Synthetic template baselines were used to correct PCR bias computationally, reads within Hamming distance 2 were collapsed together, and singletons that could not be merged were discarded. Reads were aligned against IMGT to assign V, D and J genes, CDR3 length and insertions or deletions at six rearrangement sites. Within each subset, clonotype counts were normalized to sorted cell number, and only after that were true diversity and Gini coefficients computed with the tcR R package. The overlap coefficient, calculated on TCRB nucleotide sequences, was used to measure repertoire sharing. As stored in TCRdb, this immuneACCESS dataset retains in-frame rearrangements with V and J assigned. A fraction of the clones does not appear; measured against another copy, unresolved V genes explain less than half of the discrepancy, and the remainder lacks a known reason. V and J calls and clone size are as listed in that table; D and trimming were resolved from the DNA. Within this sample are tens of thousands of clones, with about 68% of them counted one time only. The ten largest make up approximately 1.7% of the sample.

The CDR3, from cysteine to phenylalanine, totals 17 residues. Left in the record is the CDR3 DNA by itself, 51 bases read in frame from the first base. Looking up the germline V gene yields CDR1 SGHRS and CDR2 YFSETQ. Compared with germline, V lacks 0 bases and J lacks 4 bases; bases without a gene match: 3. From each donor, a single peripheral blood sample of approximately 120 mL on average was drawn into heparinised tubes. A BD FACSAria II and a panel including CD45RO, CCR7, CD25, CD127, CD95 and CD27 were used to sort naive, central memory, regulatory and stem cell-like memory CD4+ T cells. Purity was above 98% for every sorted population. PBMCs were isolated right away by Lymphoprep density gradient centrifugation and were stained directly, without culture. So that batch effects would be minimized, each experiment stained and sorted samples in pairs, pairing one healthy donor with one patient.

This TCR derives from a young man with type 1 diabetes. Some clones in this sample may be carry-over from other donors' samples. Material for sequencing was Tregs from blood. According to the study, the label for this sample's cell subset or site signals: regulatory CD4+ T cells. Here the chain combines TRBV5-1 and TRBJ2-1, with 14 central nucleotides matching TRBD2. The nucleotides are TGCGCCAGCAGCTTGGGACTAGCGGGGGGGCCATACAATGAGCAGTTCTTC. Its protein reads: CASSLGLAGGPYNEQFF.